This T cell receptor (beta chain) was captured in a study of PD-L1 blockade in urothelial cancer (dated by TCRdb to 2015 to 2018). Broadly, across the study: All patients started therapy around 2014 and received atezolizumab 1,200 mg intravenously every 3 weeks. An ECOG performance status of 0 or 1 was recorded for the patients, and 0 to 3 prior chemotherapy regimens had been received by the patients. The study was an exploratory multi-omic analysis of somatic, immune and clinical correlates of response to PD-L1 blockade with atezolizumab in urothelial cancer. Pretreatment tumor samples, along with matched peripheral blood collected serially before and after atezolizumab treatment, underwent TCR sequencing. Approximately 30 patients had pretreatment blood TCR-seq, about 25 had at least one posttreatment blood collection, and about 25 had tumor TCR-seq. In the same patients, whole exome sequencing and RNA sequencing of pretreatment tumors were performed in addition to TCR sequencing. Durable clinical benefit was achieved by nine patients but not by the remaining 20. Blood samples yielded a median of about 150,000 T cells and roughly 80,000 unique TCRs, with median clonality around 0.083. Progression-free survival longer than 6 months counted as durable clinical benefit, and TCR features were additionally tested against both progression-free and overall survival. About nine tenths of the roughly 29 patients were identified as males with urothelial cancer of bladder origin, and a prior smoking history was reported by 18 of 29 patients. Blood samples were analyzed 3 weeks after the start of treatment (second dose) and 6 weeks after the start of treatment. What the study reported, not specific to this receptor: Improved progression-free and overall survival was associated with having pretreatment peripheral blood TCR clonality below the median. Because the sample size was small (n of about 31) and many of the analyses were exploratory, the results are meant to be hypothesis-generating. Greater expansion of tumor-associated TCR clones in peripheral blood 3 weeks after the start of treatment was observed in patients with durable benefit (n ≈ 22, p = 0.022).

Synthetic TCR analog templates were spiked into each PCR to estimate absolute template abundance from read counts. The immunoSEQ assay used bias-controlled V and J gene primers to amplify TCRbeta CDR3 regions from genomic DNA. Sequencing of rearranged TCRbeta segments was performed at approximately 20X coverage. The study's own analysis went as follows. Clustering was used to correct sequencing errors, and CDR3s were annotated against IMGT to assign V, D and J genes. Downstream analyses used only productive TCRbeta rearrangements, leaving out any out-of-frame or stop-codon sequences. Clonality was computed as one minus Shannon entropy normalized by the log of the number of unique productive sequences. Clones differing between time points or between blood and tumor were identified using Fisher's exact test with Benjamini-Hochberg correction, with an adjusted p below 0.01 applied as the threshold. The table comes from immuneACCESS by way of TCRdb, which keeps in-frame sequences with V and J called. Part of the clones is missing from these tables; in studies checked, under half for an unresolved V gene and the rest for unknown reasons. V and J calls and clone size are as listed in that table; D and trimming were resolved from the DNA. For this sample there are 100,000 to 150,000 clones; roughly 83% appear just once. The ten largest account for 3% to 4% of the sample.

Remarks on this clone: The antigen it binds to is not known. Base qualities are missing; no much larger clone stands one base away.

What this sample's time point label stands for: pretreatment peripheral blood. The cohort comprised roughly 30 patients with locally advanced or metastatic urothelial carcinoma treated at Memorial Sloan Kettering on a trial protocol. Peripheral blood mononuclear cells were collected pretreatment and during treatment, at between 1 and 8 total time points per patient. The Qiagen DNeasy Blood extraction kit was used to purify genomic DNA from total PBMCs and tumor samples. PBMCs were collected pretreatment and during treatment, and were isolated and stored as previously described. As encoded in the germline V gene, CDR1 is SGHAT while CDR2 is FQNNGV. The CDR3, from cysteine to phenylalanine, totals 15 residues. The entry retains the CDR3 DNA only, 45 bases that are in frame from base 1. The V end loses 5 bases and the J end loses 8 bases, and a stretch of 19 bases separates them.

The chain joins TRBV11-2 to TRBJ2-1, with the D gene not clear enough to name. The starting material was PBMCs, obtained around atezolizumab (anti-PD-L1) treatment. The sequence was obtained from a man aged 50 or older with urothelial cancer. The nucleotide sequence reads as follows: TGTGCCAGCAGCCTCTACCGCTCGTGGGCCTATGAGCAGTTCTTC. This sequence encodes CASSLYRSWAYEQFF.